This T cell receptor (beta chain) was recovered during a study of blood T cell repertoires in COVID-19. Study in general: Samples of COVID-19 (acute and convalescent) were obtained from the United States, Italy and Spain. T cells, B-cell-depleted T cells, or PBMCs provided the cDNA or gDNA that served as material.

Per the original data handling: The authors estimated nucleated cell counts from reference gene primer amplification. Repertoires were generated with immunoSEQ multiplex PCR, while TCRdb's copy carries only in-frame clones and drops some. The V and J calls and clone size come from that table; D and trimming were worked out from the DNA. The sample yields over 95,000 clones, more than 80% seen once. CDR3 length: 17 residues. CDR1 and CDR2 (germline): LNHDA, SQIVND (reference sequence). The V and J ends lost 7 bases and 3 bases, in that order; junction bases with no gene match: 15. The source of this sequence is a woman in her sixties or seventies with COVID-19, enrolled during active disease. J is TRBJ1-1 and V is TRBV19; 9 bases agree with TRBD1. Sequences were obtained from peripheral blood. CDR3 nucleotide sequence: TGTGCCAGTAAGGACCGCGGGACAGGGTATATGGACACTGAAGCTTTCTTT. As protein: CASKDRGTGYMDTEAFF. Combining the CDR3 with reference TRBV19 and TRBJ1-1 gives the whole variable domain DGGITQSPKYLFRKEGQNVTLSCEQNLNHDAMYWYRQDPGQGLRLIYYSQIVNDFQKGDIAEGYSVSREKKESFPLTVTSAQKNPTAFYLCASKDRGTGYMDTEAFFGQGTRLTVV.